This T cell receptor beta chain was obtained from a study of T cell responses to AZD1222 COVID-19 vaccine. Study-wide results and caveats: There were mostly white British donors and more females than males, and clonal diversity was possibly underestimated.

Germline loops: CDR1 SGHTA, CDR2 FQGNSA. This CDR3 has 14 amino acids. Trimming took 9 bases from V and 2 from J, leaving 13 bases between them. Only a few counts were recorded for this clone. Its antigen is not identified. Sequenced by immunoSEQ multiplex PCR; TCRdb stores in-frame clones only, minus some. Of 150,000 to 170,000 clones listed, 85% to 90% were seen once; the top ten hold 5.5% to 6%. The V and J genes are TRBV7-2 and TRBJ1-4, with D possibly TRBD1 on 6 matching bases. The sequencing here drew on peripheral blood, taken on day 0 of MenACWY control vaccination. The clonotype was recovered from an adult in good health. This CDR3 is CASSIRGTNEKLFF. The CDR3, as DNA: TGTGCCAGTTCAATCAGGGGTACTAATGAAAAACTGTTTTTT.